A single sample is the source of the 32 T cell receptor beta chains below, sequenced in a study of T cells in Graves' hyperthyroidism and ophthalmopathy. Amplification of TCR beta CDR3 regions was performed using RNA transcripts as template. TCR CDR3 underwent first-round RT-PCR with the HTBI primer set. MiXCR was run by TCRdb on the multiplex PCR reads, yielding one entry per CDR3 protein. The top ten hold around 31% of the sample, which has hundreds of thousands of distinct CDR3 sequences, 35% seen once. Sequencing was carried out using blood. Every receptor here comes from a woman aged 40 to 50 with Graves' hyperthyroidism.

The chain uses TRBV25-1 and TRBJ2-7, with unresolved D. The length of the CDR3 is 11 residues. The germline gives CDR1 MGHDK, CDR2 SYGVNS. The germline V and J ends were trimmed by 7 bases and 4 bases, with 8 bases remaining between them. CDR3 sequence reads: CASIGEYEQYF. The CDR3 nucleotides read TGTGCCAGCATTGGAGAGTACGAGCAGTACTTC.

In its sample, this clonotype was seen a few times. This chain joins TRBV7-2 and TRBJ1-2; TRBD1 is a possible D gene (5 bases). The CDR3 is 16 residues long. Trimming cost V 5 bases and J 0 bases, with 16 bases left between them. Germline V gene lookup returns CDR1 SGHTA and CDR2 FQGNSA. CDR3 DNA: TGTGCCAGCAGCCAAGTAGTCCGGACAACTAACTATGGCTACACCTTC. Protein sequence: CASSQVVRTTNYGYTF.

Regarding this clonotype: Just one base apart from a much larger clone, this may be a read error. The genes are TRBV7-8 and TRBJ1-2; TRBD1 is a possible D gene (6 bases). V lost 3 bases to trimming and J lost 7 bases, with 15 bases between them. The CDR3 is made up of 14 amino acids. Looked up from germline, CDR1 is SGHVS and CDR2 is FQNEAQ. CDR3 sequence reads: CASSLLRGQTGYTF. The CDR3 DNA follows: TGTGCCAGCAGCTTGTTACGGGGGCAGACTGGCTACACCTTC.

This rearrangement joins TRBV10-2 to TRBJ2-7; TRBD1 matches 7 bases. V was pared by 7 bases and J by 7 bases, with 1 base of the junction left unmatched. The CDR3 length is 10 residues. The germline V gene has CDR1 WSHSY and CDR2 SAAADI. The CDR3: CASKDREQYF. DNA for the CDR3: TGCGCCAGCAAGGACAGGGAGCAGTACTTC.

The chain carries TRBV20-1 and TRBJ2-5; D is perhaps TRBD1 or TRBD2 (5 bases each). This CDR3 has 16 residues. Between the trimmed V and J ends, which lost 3 bases and 1 base, there was a span of 18 bases. Germline V lookup: CDR1 DFQATT, CDR2 SNEGSKA (reference sequence). The CDR3 here is CSASSIGDGPQETQYF. The CDR3 bases are TGCAGTGCTAGCTCTATCGGGGACGGACCCCAAGAGACCCAGTACTTC.

At least ten counts were recorded for this clonotype. This chain connects TRBV12-3 or TRBV12-4 to TRBJ2-5; D might be TRBD1 (6 bases). V lost 5 bases to trimming and J lost 0 bases, with 10 bases between them. CDR3 length: 14 residues. Written as DNA, the CDR3 is TGTGCCAGCAGTGGCAACAGGGACCAAGAGACCCAGTACTTC. Translating it yields CASSGNRDQETQYF.

The chain has TRBV12-3 or TRBV12-4 and TRBJ1-2; D unresolved. The germline V and J ends were trimmed by 8 bases and 5 bases, with 12 bases remaining between them. The CDR3 contains 12 residues. CDR3 DNA sequence: TGTGCCAGCCGCGGTGGGCCTTATGGCTACACCTTC. Residues: CASRGGPYGYTF.

The chain has TRBV4-1 and TRBJ1-5; TRBD1 aligns across 7 bases. The germline V gene has CDR1 MGHRA and CDR2 YSYEKL. The CDR3 contains 17 residues. V gave up 0 bases and J gave up 5 bases; unmatched junction bases: 10. The CDR3 DNA reads TGCGCCAGCAGCCAAGATGCAGGTTGGGACAGCTATCAGCCCCAGCATTTT. This encodes CASSQDAGWDSYQPQHF.

This clonotype was seen a handful of times. The chain couples TRBV19 to TRBJ2-6; the match to TRBD1 covers 7 bases. Germline lookup yields CDR1 LNHDA and CDR2 SQIVND (reference sequence). This CDR3 region has 18 residues. The trim removed 2 bases at V and 0 bases at J, leaving 7 bases unmatched. In nucleotides, the CDR3 is TGTGCCAGTAGTATATACCAGGGGGATTACTCTGGGGCCAACGTCCTGACTTTC. It specifies CASSIYQGDYSGANVLTF.

The count of this clonotype is one. The chain is built from TRBV2 and TRBJ2-5; D call uncertain. The CDR3 consists of 12 residues. V lost 7 bases to trimming and J lost 5 bases, with 11 bases between them. Germline V gene lookup returns CDR1 SNHLY and CDR2 FYNNEI. The CDR3 spells CASMAEWETQYF. CDR3 nucleotides: TGTGCCAGCATGGCGGAATGGGAGACCCAGTACTTC.

This clonotype was counted a few times. This chain connects TRBV7-2 to TRBJ2-2; 7 nucleotides agree with TRBD2. The CDR3 has 15 residues. From germline, CDR1 is SGHTA and CDR2 FQGNSA. V lost 1 base, J lost 4 bases, and 3 bases stayed unmatched. The CDR3 DNA follows: TGTGCCAGCAGCTTAGTTGCTAGCGGCACCGGGGAGCTGTTTTTT. This translates into CASSLVASGTGELFF.

On this clonotype itself: The junction does not match germline at one end; this may be a read error. The rearrangement joins TRBV2 to TRBJ1-3; 8 positions match TRBD1. The CDR3 consists of 17 residues. Per the germline V gene, CDR1 is SNHLY and CDR2 is FYNNEI. CDR3 nucleotides: TGTGCCAGCTCACCTTGGACAGGGACGAGCTCTAGAAACACCATATATTTT. Encoded protein: CASSPWTGTSSRNTIYF.

V and J are TRBV10-3 and TRBJ2-6; D gene unclear. Germline V gene lookup returns CDR1 ENHRY and CDR2 SYGVKD. Trimming removed 8 bases from V and 4 bases from J, with 0 bases in between. The CDR3 length is 10 residues. The CDR3, as DNA: TGTGCCATCGGGGCCAACGTCCTGACTTTC. Translated, it gives CAIGANVLTF.

V usage is TRBV7-2 and J usage is TRBJ1-3, with D hard to call. V lost 3 bases and J 4 bases, leaving 10 bases between the germline ends. The CDR3 consists of 14 residues. Germline CDR1 reads SGHTA; CDR2 reads FQGNSA. The CDR3 loop is CASSLVLVGNTIYF. The CDR3 DNA reads as TGTGCCAGCAGCTTGGTGCTGGTCGGAAACACCATATATTTT.

This clonotype was seen more than once but under ten times. The chain joins TRBV6-5 to TRBJ1-2; 7 nucleotides match TRBD1. Unmatched junction bases numbered 10, after V lost 6 bases and J lost 6 bases. Germline lookup yields CDR1 MNHEY and CDR2 SVGAGI. The CDR3 covers 14 residues. The CDR3 sequence: CASSQGQVIDGYTF. CDR3 coding DNA: TGTGCCAGCAGCCAAGGACAGGTGATTGATGGCTACACCTTC.

The V gene is TRBV20-1, the J gene TRBJ2-5, with 8 nucleotides matching TRBD2. Germline CDR1 and CDR2: DFQATT and SNEGSKA (reference sequence). The V segment lost 7 bases and the J segment 4 bases; nucleotides outside the gene matches: 8. CDR3 size: 13 residues. The CDR3 nucleotides are TGCAGTGAGGCGGGGGGCAACGGAGAGACCCAGTACTTC. Translated: CSEAGGNGETQYF.

The gene calls are TRBV10-3 and TRBJ2-2; no reliable D call. V was pared by 3 bases and J by 7 bases, with 6 bases between. The CDR3 sequence is 12 residues long. The germline CDR1 and CDR2 sequences are ENHRY and SYGVKD. CDR3: CAISERVGELFF. DNA of the CDR3: TGTGCCATCAGTGAAAGGGTCGGGGAGCTGTTTTTT.

This clonotype was detected ten times or more. The rearrangement links TRBV10-3 to TRBJ2-6; D is unresolved. The CDR3 is made up of 15 amino acids. V was shortened by 0 bases and J by 3 bases, with 6 bases between the two germline ends. Germline V CDR1 and CDR2: ENHRY, SYGVKD. This CDR3 is CAISESRGGANVLTF. For the CDR3, the DNA is TGTGCCATCAGTGAGTCGAGAGGTGGGGCCAACGTCCTGACTTTC.

The DNA of the CDR3 is TGTGCCAGCAGCTTATCTATCTTGGCAGGGATTGGCTACGAGCAGTACTTC. This encodes CASSLSILAGIGYEQYF. The chain links TRBV7-2 to TRBJ2-7, with a weak D call TRBD1 (5 bases). Germline lookup yields CDR1 SGHTA and CDR2 FQGNSA. The CDR3 runs to 17 residues. V was pared by 2 bases and J by 3 bases, with 20 bases between.

CDR3 loop: CSARDLWDYTYEQYF. The CDR3 coding sequence is TGCAGTGCTAGAGATTTGTGGGACTATACTTACGAGCAGTACTTC. The V and J genes are TRBV20-1 and TRBJ2-7, with 7 positions matching TRBD2. In germline, CDR1 is DFQATT, CDR2 SNEGSKA (reference sequence). This CDR3 is built from 15 residues. The V gene end was trimmed by 0 bases and the J gene end by 4 bases; junction bases not matched to a gene: 9.

V usage is TRBV11-2 and J usage is TRBJ2-5; 15 bases fit TRBD2. The CDR3 sequence is 18 residues long. CDR1 is SGHAT, CDR2 FQNNGV, per germline. Unmatched junction bases numbered 9, after V lost 2 bases and J lost 5 bases. The chain's CDR3 is CASSLRGLAGGALETQYF. The DNA of the CDR3 is TGTGCCAGCAGCTTACGGGGACTAGCGGGGGGTGCATTGGAGACCCAGTACTTC.

This clonotype has at least ten counts. The rearrangement joins TRBV10-3 to TRBJ1-2; D call uncertain. In germline, CDR1 is ENHRY, CDR2 SYGVKD. V shed 7 bases and J shed 6 bases, with 18 bases lying between them. The CDR3 is made up of 14 amino acids. CDR3 sequence (DNA): TGTGCCATCATGCCCGGGAAGCAAGCGGATGGCTACACCTTC. Its protein product is CAIMPGKQADGYTF.

This clonotype was seen ten or more times. V and J are TRBV19 and TRBJ1-2; unclear D gene. V was shortened by 3 bases and J by 5 bases, with 10 bases between the two germline ends. The CDR3 spans 13 residues. Germline CDR1 reads LNHDA; CDR2 reads SQIVND (reference sequence). The DNA of the CDR3 is TGTGCCAGTAGTATGATCGCCGTGTATGGCTACACCTTC. It translates to CASSMIAVYGYTF.

The chain recombines TRBV28 with TRBJ1-2, with 8 bases matching TRBD1. Germline values: CDR1 MDHEN, CDR2 SYDVKM. Unmatched junction bases numbered 10, after V lost 6 bases and J lost 7 bases. The CDR3 runs to 14 residues. CDR3 sequence: CASRRPQGAGGYTF. CDR3 DNA: TGTGCCAGCAGGAGACCTCAGGGGGCAGGTGGCTACACCTTC.

This clonotype was counted a few times. V and J are TRBV7-8 and TRBJ2-7, with 7 bases lining up with TRBD1. The J call may be wrong; the DNA end is better matched by TRBJ2-1. The CDR3 is made up of 13 amino acids. CDR1 is SGHVS, CDR2 FQNEAQ, per germline. CDR3 residues: CASRIRGLHEQFF. Written as DNA, the CDR3 is TGTGCCAGCAGAATTAGGGGGCTACATGAGCAGTTCTTC.

V and J are TRBV7-8 and TRBJ2-5; the match to TRBD2 covers 13 bases. The J call could be wrong; TRBJ2-1 is a better fit for the DNA end. This CDR3 is built from 16 residues. Looked up from germline, CDR1 is SGHVS and CDR2 is FQNEAQ. The CDR3 loop reads CASSFKTSGGYNEQFF. The CDR3 DNA reads as TGTGCCAGCAGCTTTAAGACTAGCGGGGGGTACAATGAGCAGTTCTTC.

This clonotype was detected ten times or more. This chain joins TRBV10-3 and TRBJ2-7; the match to TRBD1 covers 9 bases. Looked up from germline, CDR1 is ENHRY and CDR2 is SYGVKD. This CDR3 is built from 15 residues. Trimming at V came to 2 bases and at J to 9 bases, leaving 11 bases not matched to a gene. The CDR3 nucleotides read TGTGCCATCAGTGAGAAACCGGGACAGGGACAACTGCAGTACTTC. It specifies CAISEKPGQGQLQYF.

The rearrangement links TRBV4-3 to TRBJ2-5; D perhaps matches TRBD2 (6 bases). CDR1 and CDR2 from the germline V gene are LGHNA and YSLEER. Trimming cost V 2 bases and J 8 bases, with 15 bases left between them. The CDR3 length is 14 residues. CDR3 in DNA: TGCGCCAGCAGCCAAACGAAAGTGGGGGGAACCCAGTACTTC. It codes for CASSQTKVGGTQYF.

The chain uses TRBV27 and TRBJ1-5; possibly TRBD1 for D (5 bases). CDR1 is MNHEY, CDR2 SMNVEV, per germline (reference sequence). V lost 6 bases and J 2 bases, leaving 11 bases between the germline ends. This CDR3 has 14 residues. The DNA for the CDR3 is TGTGCCAGCAGGGACTCGGGGGGCAATCAGCCCCAGCATTTT. Translating gives CASRDSGGNQPQHF.

With regard to this clonotype: Because it lacks the conserved phenylalanine or tryptophan at the end, this CDR3 is likely a read error. V and J are TRBV7-9 and TRBJ1-1, with 8 bases fitting TRBD1. V lost 5 bases to trimming and J lost 11 bases; unmatched junction nucleotides: 10. This CDR3 region has 13 residues. The germline gives CDR1 SEHNR, CDR2 FQNEAQ (reference sequence). CDR3 protein: CASSHDRGLVAFS. In DNA, the CDR3 is TGTGCCAGCAGCCATGACAGGGGCTTGGTCGCTTTCTCT.

This clonotype appeared once. The V and J genes are TRBV7-9 and TRBJ2-5, with 7 bases aligning to TRBD1. Germline loops: CDR1 SEHNR, CDR2 FQNEAQ (reference sequence). CDR3 length: 14 residues. Trimming removed 3 bases from V and 5 bases from J; junction bases left unmatched: 6. The CDR3 nucleotides are TGTGCCAGCAGCTTCACAGGGGTTACGGAGACCCAGTACTTC. Residues: CASSFTGVTETQYF.

The chain links TRBV12-3 or TRBV12-4 to TRBJ1-2; D may be TRBD1 (5 bases). The CDR3 consists of 15 residues. V lost 6 bases, J lost 1 base, and 15 bases lay in between. The CDR3 sequence: CASSRTYDSNYGYTF. CDR3 in DNA: TGTGCCAGCAGCCGAACCTACGACAGTAACTATGGCTACACCTTC.